The following is a T cell receptor beta chain sequence with its context. Its matching antigen is unknown. The data stem from a study of human CD8 memory T cell subsets. Whole-study results and caveats: Minimally overlapping with each other were the repertoires of precursor exhausted and stem-like memory T cells.

CDR1 DFQATT and CDR2 SNEGSKA come from the germline V gene (reference sequence). CDR3 length equals 14 residues. UMI-labeled 5' RACE yielded the TCR beta libraries. TCRdb re-analyzed the 5' RACE reads; it lists each CDR3 protein once, without DNA. The repertoire table contains 15,000 to 20,000 distinct CDR3 sequences. The sample consisted of CD8+ stem-like memory T cells (TSCM and TCM) sorted from PBMCs. Documented subset: stem-like memory CD8 T cells (TSTEM), CCR7+ PD-1- TIGIT-. This chain uses TRBV20-1 with TRBJ2-3. The origin of this receptor is a human donor in good health. CDR3 sequence reads: CSARDLRGTDTQYF.